One sample yielded the 24 T cell receptor beta chains listed below, sequenced in a study of vaccination and CD4 T cells after COVID-19. Time point specified: late sampling 161 to 241 days after vaccination in a few convalescent patients. The treatment denotes: approximately nine-day PBMC culture with coronavirus spike peptide pools or control peptides (ViraFEST assay). For these receptors, no antigen is known. Cultured CD4+ T cells had their DNA profiled by the Oncomine TCR Beta short-read assay. Using its own MiXCR run on the PCR reads, TCRdb lists one record per CDR3 protein. The repertoire consists of approximately 24,000 distinct CDR3 sequences, with 28% occurring once and the leading ten covering about 7.6%. Sequenced here: CD4+ T cells from blood, cultured in vitro, sampled about 7 months after SARS-CoV-2 vaccination. All receptors come from a human donor who had recovered from COVID-19.

The chain uses TRBV19 and TRBJ2-6; D is unclear. CDR1 is LNHDA and CDR2 is SQIVND in the germline V gene (reference sequence). The V end was cut by 2 bases, the J end by 0 bases, with 8 bases between. CDR3 size: 16 residues. The CDR3 protein is CASSIQVGSGANVLTF. The CDR3 bases are TGTGCCAGTAGTATACAGGTTGGCTCTGGGGCCAACGTCCTGACTTTC.

The rearrangement links TRBV10-2 to TRBJ1-5; 9 bases are shared with TRBD1. Germline trimming cut 7 bases from V and 5 bases from J; bases unmatched to any gene: 6. From germline, CDR1 is WSHSY and CDR2 SAAADI. This CDR3 contains 14 residues. The CDR3 bases are TGCGCCAGCACCGACAGGGGGTCCGATCAGCCCCAGCATTTT. Translated, it gives CASTDRGSDQPQHF.

This clonotype was observed a single time. The chain combines TRBV6-5 with TRBJ2-7; the D gene is possibly TRBD2 (5 bases). The V and J ends lost 6 bases and 3 bases respectively, with 12 bases between them. Germline V gene sequence: CDR1 MNHEY, CDR2 SVGAGI. CDR3 length equals 13 residues. CDR3 protein: CASRRSGGYEQYF. The CDR3 DNA reads TGTGCCAGCAGGCGAAGCGGTGGCTACGAGCAGTACTTC.

This CDR3 reads CASSLEEAGQRSNQPQHF. CDR3 coding DNA: TGTGCCAGCAGTTTAGAAGAGGCAGGCCAGCGGAGCAATCAGCCCCAGCATTTT. This chain connects TRBV27 to TRBJ1-5; D is unclear. The CDR3 runs 18 residues. V was trimmed by 2 bases and J by 1 base, leaving 18 bases between them. Germline V gene sequence: CDR1 MNHEY, CDR2 SMNVEV (reference sequence).

The chain joins TRBV7-2 to TRBJ2-5; 13 bases match TRBD2. Germline values: CDR1 SGHTA, CDR2 FQGNSA. The CDR3 runs to 16 residues. Unmatched junction bases numbered 8, after V lost 5 bases and J lost 5 bases. The CDR3 loop is CASSPTGLAGVETQYF. DNA for the CDR3: TGTGCCAGCAGCCCAACCGGACTAGCGGGAGTTGAGACCCAGTACTTC. The full variable domain, rest sourced from reference TRBV7-2 and TRBJ2-5, is GAGVSQSPSNKVTEKGKDVELRCDPISGHTALYWYRQSLGQGLEFLIYFQGNSAPDKSGLPSDRFSAERTGGSVSTLTIQRTQQEDSAVYLCASSPTGLAGVETQYFGPGTRLLVL.

The chain links TRBV10-2 to TRBJ2-1; D is perhaps TRBD1 or TRBD2 (5 bases each). Per the germline V gene, CDR1 is WSHSY and CDR2 is SAAADI. This CDR3 comprises 14 residues. V lost 4 bases to trimming and J lost 9 bases, with 16 bases between them. Here the CDR3 reads CASSVDWDLGEQFF. DNA for the CDR3: TGCGCCAGCAGTGTTGATTGGGACCTGGGTGAGCAGTTCTTC.

V gene TRBV15 combines with J gene TRBJ2-3; TRBD2 matches at 8 bases. Trimming at V came to 7 bases and at J to 2 bases, leaving 17 bases not matched to a gene. Per the germline V gene, CDR1 is LNHNV and CDR2 is YYDKDF (reference sequence). This CDR3 comprises 18 residues. In DNA, the CDR3 is TGTGCCACCATGGCCCGGGTTTTGGCGGGAGGCTACACAGATACGCAGTATTTT. Protein sequence: CATMARVLAGGYTDTQYF.

This clonotype was seen more than once but under ten times. The chain is built from TRBV15 and TRBJ2-5; tentative D call: TRBD1 (5 bases). CDR1 and CDR2 from the germline V gene are LNHNV and YYDKDF (reference sequence). The CDR3 is 13 residues long. The V end lost 8 bases, the J end lost 0 bases, and 10 bases lay between the germline ends. CDR3 bases: TGTGCCACCGGACGACAGCACCAAGAGACCCAGTACTTC. It translates to CATGRQHQETQYF.

The chain links TRBV28 to TRBJ2-5; D is possibly TRBD1 or TRBD2 (5 bases each). V was pared by 7 bases and J by 4 bases, with 16 bases between. The CDR3 loop spans 14 amino acids. CDR1 MDHEN and CDR2 SYDVKM come from the germline V gene. CDR3 protein: CASTNGGLSETQYF. The CDR3 DNA reads as TGTGCCAGCACCAATGGGGGATTGTCAGAGACCCAGTACTTC.

V usage is TRBV20-1 and J usage is TRBJ2-3; D is possibly TRBD1 (6 bases). The CDR3 runs to 13 residues. The V gene's germline CDR1 is DFQATT and CDR2 SNEGSKA (reference sequence). V was clipped by 6 bases and J by 2 bases, with 12 bases between them. CDR3 protein: CSADSSITDTQYF. The CDR3 DNA reads TGCAGTGCGGACAGTTCTATCACAGATACGCAGTATTTT.

This clonotype was seen only a few times. The chain joins TRBV7-2 to TRBJ1-2; D remains ambiguous. The CDR3 is 16 residues long. Looked up from germline, CDR1 is SGHTA and CDR2 is FQGNSA. Trimming removed 5 bases at V and 8 bases at J, with 24 bases between. CDR3 sequence (DNA): TGTGCCAGCAGCGAGAGAGGCGTAGATAGTTCGGTAGGCTACACCTTC. It translates to CASSERGVDSSVGYTF.

V and J are TRBV5-1 and TRBJ2-5; D call uncertain. The CDR3 is 12 residues long. In germline, CDR1 is SGHRS, CDR2 YFSETQ. V lost 2 bases to trimming and J lost 5 bases, with 7 bases between them. The CDR3 is CASSFVSETQYF. The CDR3 nucleotides read TGCGCCAGCAGCTTCGTCTCGGAGACCCAGTACTTC. Full variable domain (missing parts from reference TRBV5-1 and TRBJ2-5): KAGVTQTPRYLIKTRGQQVTLSCSPISGHRSVSWYQQTPGQGLQFLFEYFSETQRNKGNFPGRFSGRQFSNSRSEMNVSTLELGDSALYLCASSFVSETQYFGPGTRLLVL.

This clonotype turned up a few times. This sequence joins TRBV20-1 and TRBJ2-3, with 7 positions matching TRBD2. V shed 7 bases, J shed 2 bases, and the junction held 12 bases outside the gene matches. The CDR3 sequence is 15 residues long. The germline gives CDR1 DFQATT, CDR2 SNEGSKA (reference sequence). CDR3 region: CSGAGGGSPTDTQYF. Written as DNA, the CDR3 is TGCAGTGGAGCCGGCGGCGGGAGTCCCACAGATACGCAGTATTTT.

This clonotype turned up a few times. At one boundary the junction diverges from the germline segment, which might be a read error. The CDR3 loop reads CAISDGTGVRPIF. The DNA of the CDR3 is TGTGCCATCAGTGACGGGACAGGGGTTCGTCCGATCTTT. The chain carries TRBV10-3 and TRBJ1-1, with TRBD1 identical over 10 bases. CDR3 length: 13 amino acids. Germline assignment: CDR1 ENHRY and CDR2 SYGVKD.

The J gene is TRBJ1-5, the V gene TRBV2, with TRBD1 matching over 9 bases. Germline V gene sequence: CDR1 SNHLY, CDR2 FYNNEI. The CDR3 contains 15 residues. V shed 5 bases and J 6 bases; nucleotides not matched to a gene: 8. CDR3 sequence reads: CASSKGQGLSQPQHF. CDR3 nucleotide sequence: TGTGCCAGCAGTAAGGGACAGGGTCTGAGTCAGCCCCAGCATTTT.

This clonotype was picked up a small number of times. V and J are TRBV7-9 and TRBJ2-3; D possibly corresponds to TRBD2 (6 bases). This CDR3 contains 15 residues. V lost 2 bases, J lost 0 bases, and 9 bases lay in between. Per the germline V gene, CDR1 is SEHNR and CDR2 is FQNEAQ (reference sequence). The CDR3 protein is CASSLRRGSTDTQYF. CDR3 DNA sequence: TGTGCCAGCAGCTTAAGGCGGGGCAGCACAGATACGCAGTATTTT.

The chain couples TRBV9 to TRBJ2-7; TRBD1 agrees at 9 bases. CDR3 size: 16 residues. Germline CDR1 and CDR2: SGDLS and YYNGEE. V dropped 3 bases and J dropped 3; count of bases not matched to a gene: 10. Written as DNA, the CDR3 is TGTGCCAGCAGCGAGAGGGACCCGGGACAGGGCTACGAGCAGTACTTC. Protein product: CASSERDPGQGYEQYF. The full variable domain, with the rest looked up from reference TRBV9 and TRBJ2-7, is DSGVTQTPKHLITATGQRVTLRCSPRSGDLSVYWYQQSLDQGLQFLIQYYNGEERAKGNILERFSAQQFPDLHSELNLSSLELGDSALYFCASSERDPGQGYEQYFGPGTRLTVT.

This clonotype was found a few times. The chain couples TRBV6-9 to TRBJ1-5; D might be TRBD1 (5 bases). Germline CDR1 MNHGY, CDR2 SVAAGI. The CDR3 runs 14 residues. Trimming shortened V by 9 bases and J by 6 bases, and 18 bases separated the two germline ends. CDR3 DNA sequence: TGTGCCAGAGTCCTACAGGCATGCGGTCAGCCCCAGCATTTT. It codes for CARVLQACGQPQHF.

The table lists this clonotype with a few counts. The V and J genes are TRBV7-9 and TRBJ2-1; 10 bases fit TRBD2. The V segment lost 3 bases and the J segment 10 bases; nucleotides outside the gene matches: 6. Germline CDR1 reads SEHNR; CDR2 reads FQNEAQ (reference sequence). The CDR3 runs 14 residues. CDR3 sequence: CASSFLAGGDEQFF. Written as DNA, the CDR3 is TGTGCCAGCAGCTTTTTAGCGGGAGGAGACGAGCAGTTCTTC. The full variable domain, with the rest looked up from reference TRBV7-9 and TRBJ2-1, is DTGVSQNPRHKITKRGQNVTFRCDPISEHNRLYWYRQTLGQGPEFLTYFQNEAQLEKSRLLSDRFSAERPKGSFSTLEIQRTEQGDSAMYLCASSFLAGGDEQFFGPGTRLTVL.

This clonotype came up a few times. The chain couples TRBV12-3 or TRBV12-4 to TRBJ2-7, with 11 bases identical to TRBD2. V shed 2 bases and J 9 bases; nucleotides not matched to a gene: 6. This CDR3 comprises 14 residues. The CDR3 protein is CASSLIAGGSGQYF. The CDR3 DNA reads TGTGCCAGCAGTTTAATAGCGGGAGGGAGTGGGCAGTACTTC.

This chain joins TRBV19 and TRBJ1-5, with 8 bases matching TRBD1. Germline V gene sequence: CDR1 LNHDA, CDR2 SQIVND (reference sequence). This CDR3 comprises 18 residues. J was trimmed by 3 bases and V by 7 bases; bases with no gene match: 17. The CDR3 region is CASIQRSPGTGDNQPQHF. The CDR3 nucleotides read TGTGCCAGTATCCAAAGGTCCCCAGGGACAGGAGACAATCAGCCCCAGCATTTT.

CDR3 in DNA: TGTGCCAGCAGTCCCCTCCGGGAGAAGCAGTACTTC. As protein: CASSPLREKQYF. The chain carries TRBV28 and TRBJ2-7; TRBD2 is a possible D gene (6 bases). The length of the CDR3 is 12 residues. Germline assignment: CDR1 MDHEN and CDR2 SYDVKM. Trimming removed 5 bases from V and 8 bases from J, with 13 bases in between.

The CDR3 bases are TGCAGCGTTGAAGAAAACGAGCAGTACTTC. Translation gives CSVEENEQYF. The chain recombines TRBV29-1 with TRBJ2-7; no reliable D call. This CDR3 has 10 amino acids. V lost 0 bases and J lost 5, with 2 bases in between. Germline V gene lookup returns CDR1 SQVTM and CDR2 ANQGSEA.

This clonotype was detected only a few times. The V call is TRBV20-1, the J call TRBJ1-5; D is uncertain. The germline gives CDR1 DFQATT, CDR2 SNEGSKA (reference sequence). The CDR3 extends over 13 amino acids. Trimming took off 3 bases at V and 4 bases at J, with 10 bases between the two ends. In DNA form, the CDR3 reads TGCAGTGCTAGGGAGGCGGGAAATCAGCCCCAGCATTTT. Protein sequence: CSAREAGNQPQHF.